This record looks at one T cell receptor (beta chain) sequence and its context. Its target is unknown. The germline V gene encodes CDR1 SGHDN and CDR2 FVKESK. Trimming shortened V by 3 bases and J by 12 bases, and 15 bases separated the two germline ends. This CDR3 comprises 13 residues. The PCR ran on 60 Vbeta and 13 Jbeta primers. The repertoire was sequenced with immunoSEQ multiplex PCR; TCRdb's copy has only in-frame clones and lacks some. The sample gives approximately 88,000 clones, 60% to 80% of which show up once; approximately 3% is in the top ten. This sample was included in a study of cytomegalovirus exposure and HLA in healthy donors. Across the whole study: From HLA-typed donors, an early data release held about 85 million unique TCRs.

Study results and limitations: The listing of 150 to 200 TCR beta chains classed them as cytomegalovirus-associated.

The sample consisted of PBMCs. The rearrangement joins TRBV14 to TRBJ2-1; weak D call: TRBD2 (6 bases). This TCR came from a man aged 55 to 70 in good health and CMV-seronegative. CDR3 protein: CASSQGLSGGQFF. CDR3 DNA: TGTGCCAGCAGCCAGGGACTCTCCGGCGGGCAGTTCTTC.